This TCR beta chain was captured by sequencing in a study of shared clonotypes between healthy human individuals (dated by TCRdb to about 2020). Background for the entire study: The cohort comprised a couple of women and a few men aged 18 to 49 years. Per donor, three plates each were used for CD4 naive and CD4 memory, two for CD8 naive, and one for CD8 memory. To estimate repertoire size and how much clonotype sharing occurs between individuals, the study deeply sequenced the blood TCR repertoires of several healthy adults. Libraries were prepared and TCR repertoires were sequenced by different laboratories using diverse techniques, in order to increase sequencing depth and limit assay-specific biases. Leukapheresis yielded between about 0.9 and 8.9 billion PBMCs per donor.

As concerns this clone: Its cognate antigen has yet to be identified. No much larger clonotype is one base removed from it; base qualities were not supplied.

For the CD8 naive samples, CD45RO-negative cells were positively selected for CCR7, yielding a CD45RA+CCR7+ population from which TemRA cells were excluded. Donors were healthy HIV-negative adults with no recently reported acute infections or vaccinations. Every donor was a Caucasian adult living in Nashville, Tennessee, USA. After blood collection by leukapheresis, PBMCs were isolated using Ficoll-Histopaque density gradient centrifugation and then cryopreserved in the vapor phase of liquid nitrogen. Purity and quantity of every magnetically sorted T cell population were checked by analytical flow cytometry. Genomic DNA was isolated from every sorted fraction and measured by UV absorbance on a Nanodrop 2000c. TCR CDR3 regions were amplified from genomic DNA by multiplex PCR using the deep immunoSEQ assay. Extracted genomic DNA from each cell subset was distributed evenly across all wells of several immunoSEQ 96-well plates, and each plate was treated as a replicate. For sorted subsets, around 200 ng genomic DNA, equal to 30,000 to 35,000 T cell genomes, was loaded into each replicate PCR. Purified libraries were measured with a Qubit 3.0 fluorometer, size-checked on a Bioanalyzer 2100, and measured again with the KAPA Library Quantification kit. Each immunoSEQ 96-well plate was sequenced on its own single-read 150-cycle Illumina NextSeq 550 flow cell. As for the authors' bioinformatics: The immunoSEQ output contained only junctional sequences without quality scores, so filtering could not match that applied to full-length reads. Sequences were annotated with PyIR, a Python wrapper for IgBLAST v1.9, using IMGT germline references to assign V/J genes and CDR3. Reads were filtered out if the reads had weak V/J assignments (E-value above 1e-6), no CDR3, stop codons, out-of-frame junctions, or ambiguous translated residues. A V3J clonotype was defined by an identical inferred V gene, J gene, and CDR3 amino acid sequence. Percentage overlap between repertoires was computed as shared unique clonotypes divided by the size of the smaller repertoire. Richness of each repertoire was evaluated using RTK rarefaction, the Chao1 estimator, and Recon v2.1 estimates of unobserved clonotypes. Generation probabilities were computed with OLGA for all TCRbeta clonotypes obtained by the gDNA method from several donors. TCRdb mirrors the immuneACCESS table, restricted to in-frame sequences. Some clones are absent from its copies; in checked studies, under half trace to an unresolved V gene, and the reason for the others is unknown. The V and J calls and clone size come from that table; D and trimming were worked out from the DNA. The sample contains some 800,000 clones, 80% to 95% of them found a single time. The top ten constitute less than 25% of the sample.

Study-wide findings and limitations: Rarefaction of sorted-subset datasets indicated incomplete sequencing despite the large sequencing depth. Only blood was sampled, and tissue TCR repertoires likely differ from those in blood. Compared with non-shared clonotypes, the clonotypes found in all four sorted-subset donors had higher generation probabilities. Estimated clonotype richness was generally larger for naive than for memory subsets. Based on pairwise subsampling, the degree of clonotype sharing among donors was expected to be affected by sequencing depth. Across several donors, approximately 5% of naive CD4, 3.5% of naive CD8, about 2% of memory CD4, and under 0.45% of memory CD8 clonotypes were shared. The genetic and exposure-history diversity represented was limited by the small number of donors.

Taken from cysteine to phenylalanine, the CDR3 has 16 residues. The sequence is cut down to CDR3 DNA, 48 bases in frame from base 1. Looking up the germline V gene yields CDR1 SGDLS and CDR2 YYNGEE. At the junction V is shortened by 4 bases and J by 7 bases; bases outside the gene matches: 12. Sequenced input: naive CD8+ T cells sorted from blood. The intended sense of this specimen's cell subset or site label: CD45RA+CCR7+. The chain is encoded by TRBV9 joined to TRBJ2-1, with TRBD1 identical over 9 junction bases. The receptor's source is a man aged 25-40 years in good health. For the CDR3, the sequence is CASSSRSGTGLNEQFF. The nucleotide sequence reads TGTGCCAGCAGCTCACGATCCGGGACAGGGTTGAATGAGCAGTTCTTC.